Below, 4 T cell receptor beta chains from the same sample are listed, as sequenced in a study of shared clonotypes between healthy human individuals. Naive CD8 cells comprised CD45RO-negative, CCR7-positively selected cells, excluding terminally differentiated effector memory CD45RA+ cells. The table came from immunoSEQ multiplex PCR; TCRdb's copy has only in-frame clones and leaves some out. Here the sample spans about 1.9 million clones, 90% to 95% being singletons. Sequenced sample: naive CD8+ T cells from PBMCs. The receptor set was obtained from a man between 18 and 35 years old in good health. Some clones in this sample may be carry-over from other donors' samples.

The J gene is TRBJ2-3, the V gene TRBV14; D is perhaps TRBD2 (5 bases). V was shortened by 0 bases and J by 1 base, with 17 bases between the two germline ends. Germline CDR1 reads SGHDN; CDR2 reads FVKESK. This CDR3 has 18 residues. The CDR3 bases are TGTGCCAGCAGCCAAGACCCCGAGGTAAAGGGAGGCACAGATACGCAGTATTTT. Amino acid sequence: CASSQDPEVKGGTDTQYF. Drawing the rest from reference TRBV14 and TRBJ2-3, the complete variable domain is EAGVTQFPSHSVIEKGQTVTLRCDPISGHDNLYWYRRVMGKEIKFLLHFVKESKQDESGMPNNRFLAERTGGTYSTLKVQPAELEDSGVYFCASSQDPEVKGGTDTQYFGPGTRLTVL.

The chain uses TRBV14 and TRBJ2-2; 14 bases fit TRBD2. V trimming: 4 bases; J trimming: 4 bases; junction bases outside the gene matches: 5. Looked up from germline, CDR1 is SGHDN and CDR2 is FVKESK. The CDR3 is 17 amino acids. The CDR3 nucleotides are TGTGCCAGCAGCCCGGGACTAGCGGGAGTGTCCACCGGGGAGCTGTTTTTT. Its translation: CASSPGLAGVSTGELFF. The full variable domain, with the rest looked up from reference TRBV14 and TRBJ2-2, is EAGVTQFPSHSVIEKGQTVTLRCDPISGHDNLYWYRRVMGKEIKFLLHFVKESKQDESGMPNNRFLAERTGGTYSTLKVQPAELEDSGVYFCASSPGLAGVSTGELFFGEGSRLTVL.

The V and J genes are TRBV29-1 and TRBJ2-1; D is uncertain. This CDR3 is 12 amino acids long. Trimming took off 3 bases at V and 3 bases at J, with 6 bases between the two ends. In germline, CDR1 is SQVTM, CDR2 ANQGSEA. The CDR3 loop is CSVELLYNEQFF. Written as DNA, the CDR3 is TGCAGCGTTGAGTTACTCTACAATGAGCAGTTCTTC.

The V and J genes are TRBV4-3 and TRBJ2-7; 7 bases align to TRBD1. CDR1 and CDR2 (germline): LGHNA, YSLEER. CDR3 length equals 15 residues. V was clipped by 6 bases and J by 2 bases; unmatched bases: 10. CDR3 region: CASSSQQGSPYEQYF. CDR3 nucleotides: TGCGCCAGCAGTTCTCAACAGGGGTCACCCTACGAGCAGTACTTC.